This passage covers 17 T cell receptor beta chains from one sample sequenced in a study of T cell responses to AZD1222 COVID-19 vaccine. Assay used: immunoSEQ multiplex PCR; TCRdb lists only in-frame clones, some missing. This table has 150,000 to 200,000 clones, 70% to 90% appearing once. This specimen was peripheral blood, taken on day 0 of AZD1222 vaccination. The origin of the receptors is an adult in good health.

This rearrangement joins TRBV6-2 or TRBV6-3 to TRBJ2-1, with TRBD2 identical over 11 bases. Unmatched junction bases numbered 13, after V lost 5 bases and J lost 4 bases. Per germline, CDR1 MNHEY and CDR2 SVGEGT. This CDR3 is 18 amino acids long. The CDR3: CASSTLGASGGIYNEQFF. The CDR3 DNA sequence: TGTGCCAGCAGTACGCTGGGGGCTAGCGGGGGGATTTACAATGAGCAGTTCTTC.

The CDR3 DNA reads as TGTGCCAGCAGCTTAAGGCCCAGGGAGCAGGACGTAAAACTGTTTTTT. This translates into CASSLRPREQDVKLFF. This chain joins TRBV7-8 and TRBJ1-4, with TRBD1 as a possible D gene (5 bases). The CDR3 runs 16 residues. Trimming cost V 2 bases and J 10 bases, with 20 bases left between them. Germline-derived CDR1 and CDR2 are SGHVS and FQNEAQ.

This clone occurred once. The chain links TRBV2 to TRBJ1-5, with a tentative D call TRBD1 (5 bases). The CDR3 runs to 16 residues. Trimming pared 5 bases from V and 4 bases from J, leaving 18 bases between. Germline-derived CDR1 and CDR2 are SNHLY and FYNNEI. Here the CDR3 reads CASSHPPQGVNQPQHF. The CDR3 coding sequence is TGTGCCAGCAGTCACCCCCCCCAGGGAGTGAATCAGCCCCAGCATTTT.

The chain links TRBV13 to TRBJ2-5, with D possibly TRBD1 on 6 matching bases. V lost 1 base to trimming and J lost 4 bases, with 13 bases between them. There are 15 residues in the CDR3. In germline, CDR1 is PRHDT, CDR2 FYEKMQ (reference sequence). The CDR3 reads CASSLDGRDIETQYF. The CDR3 nucleotides read TGTGCCAGCAGCTTAGACGGCAGGGACATAGAGACCCAGTACTTC.

This rearrangement joins TRBV29-1 to TRBJ1-1, with D hard to call. The CDR3 runs 14 residues. Germline V gene sequence: CDR1 SQVTM, CDR2 ANQGSEA. Deletions cut 7 bases from V and 4 bases from J, with 19 bases between. The CDR3 nucleotides are TGCAGCGCTTCCCCCGGCCAGGTCGGCACTGAAGCTTTCTTT. This sequence encodes CSASPGQVGTEAFF.

The chain carries TRBV12-5 and TRBJ2-5; D remains ambiguous. Germline V lookup: CDR1 LGHNT, CDR2 FRNRAP. The CDR3 contains 13 residues. V was trimmed by 5 bases and J by 5 bases, leaving 12 bases between them. CDR3 protein: CASGLPAVETQYF. The CDR3 bases are TGTGCTAGTGGTCTCCCGGCGGTCGAGACCCAGTACTTC.

This clone was picked up one time. The V call is TRBV5-1, the J call TRBJ2-7, with TRBD1 identical over 8 bases. CDR1 is SGHRS and CDR2 is YFSETQ in the germline V gene. CDR3 length: 19 residues. V lost 0 bases, J lost 3 bases, and 17 bases stayed unmatched. This CDR3 is CASSLGWQGATLRDYEQYF. CDR3 DNA: TGCGCCAGCAGCTTGGGATGGCAGGGGGCAACTCTACGGGACTACGAGCAGTACTTC.

This clone was seen many times. The CDR3 sequence: CATASGRRSGRTEAFF. The DNA for the CDR3 is TGTGCCACTGCCTCGGGGCGTAGATCGGGGAGAACTGAAGCTTTCTTT. This rearrangement joins TRBV19 to TRBJ1-1, with a weak D call TRBD1 (5 bases). The CDR3 has 16 residues. Germline lookup yields CDR1 LNHDA and CDR2 SQIVND (reference sequence). V gave up 10 bases and J gave up 5 bases, with 26 bases separating them. Full variable domain (remainder filled in from reference TRBV19 and TRBJ1-1): DGGITQSPKYLFRKEGQNVTLSCEQNLNHDAMYWYRQDPGQGLRLIYYSQIVNDFQKGDIAEGYSVSREKKESFPLTVTSAQKNPTAFYLCATASGRRSGRTEAFFGQGTRLTVV.

To note about this clone: The same CDR3 can be traced to other DNA sequences in this sample. This chain joins TRBV6-2 or TRBV6-3 and TRBJ1-2; a possible D gene is TRBD1 (5 bases). This CDR3 has 13 residues. The V gene's germline CDR1 is MNHEY and CDR2 SVGEGT. Trimming removed 6 bases at V and 6 bases at J, with 14 bases between. The CDR3 DNA follows: TGTGCCAGCAGCAGACTGTCGGGGCATGGCTACACCTTC. Amino acid sequence: CASSRLSGHGYTF.

This sequence joins TRBV27 and TRBJ2-7; D tentatively reads TRBD1 or TRBD2 (5 bases each). From germline, CDR1 is MNHEY and CDR2 SMNVEV (reference sequence). V lost 6 bases and J 0 bases, leaving 12 bases between the germline ends. The CDR3 spans 14 residues. CDR3 region: CASREGRTSYEQYF. In DNA form, the CDR3 reads TGTGCCAGCAGAGAGGGACGGACCTCCTACGAGCAGTACTTC.

V and J are TRBV29-1 and TRBJ1-1; TRBD1 agrees at 8 bases. The trim removed 5 bases at V and 7 bases at J, leaving 9 bases unmatched. This CDR3 has 13 residues. Germline CDR1 SQVTM, CDR2 ANQGSEA. The CDR3: CSVRVGTGYEAFF. The CDR3 DNA sequence: TGCAGCGTTCGGGTCGGGACAGGATATGAAGCTTTCTTT.

This sequence joins TRBV5-1 and TRBJ1-4, with D unresolved. The CDR3 totals 13 residues. V was trimmed by 4 bases and J by 5 bases, leaving 9 bases between them. Germline CDR1 is SGHRS and CDR2 is YFSETQ. CDR3 protein: CASSMLGNEKLFF. The CDR3 bases are TGCGCCAGCAGCATGCTAGGAAATGAAAAACTGTTTTTT.

This chain joins TRBV28 and TRBJ2-3; perhaps TRBD1 as D (5 bases). Per germline, CDR1 MDHEN and CDR2 SYDVKM. Trimming pared 2 bases from V and 2 bases from J, leaving 5 bases between. This CDR3 region has 13 residues. CDR3 region: CASSLGHTDTQYF. CDR3 sequence (DNA): TGTGCCAGCAGTTTAGGACACACAGATACGCAGTATTTT.

In nucleotides, the CDR3 is TGTGCCAGCAGCTTGGAGCGGGGGAGGAACACTGAAGCTTTCTTT. Protein product: CASSLERGRNTEAFF. The chain joins TRBV5-4 to TRBJ1-1, with D perhaps TRBD1 (5 bases). The V gene's germline CDR1 is SGHNT and CDR2 YYREEE (reference sequence). The CDR3 sequence is 15 residues long. Trimming removed 0 bases at V and 1 base at J, with 10 bases between.

The chain couples TRBV7-8 to TRBJ2-2; D perhaps matches TRBD2 (6 bases). Trimming cost V 1 base and J 5 bases, with 8 bases left between them. Germline CDR1 is SGHVS and CDR2 is FQNEAQ. The CDR3 runs to 14 residues. The CDR3 bases are TGTGCCAGCAGCTTAGGTAGCGGAACCGGGGAGCTGTTTTTT. This gives the protein CASSLGSGTGELFF.

This clone was seen a handful of times. The CDR3 sequence is CASSQGGISYEQYF. CDR3 DNA: TGTGCCAGCAGTCAGGGGGGGATCTCCTACGAGCAGTACTTC. This chain uses TRBV7-2 with TRBJ2-7; D may correspond to TRBD1 or TRBD2 (7 bases each). The V gene lost 6 bases and the J gene lost 0 bases, with 12 bases spanning the gap. In germline, CDR1 is SGHTA, CDR2 FQGNSA. CDR3 size: 14 residues.

V gene TRBV6-5 combines with J gene TRBJ1-5; tentatively, D is TRBD1 (6 bases). This CDR3 region has 13 residues. The V end was cut by 6 bases, the J end by 4 bases, with 10 bases between. CDR1 is MNHEY, CDR2 SVGAGI, per germline. CDR3 sequence (DNA): TGTGCCAGCAGGAGGGGGGCAAATCAGCCCCAGCATTTT. It is translated as CASRRGANQPQHF.